The 25 T cell receptor beta chains below come from one sample, sequenced in a study of post-analysis software for immune sequencing data. Study results and caveats: Patients showed TRBV5-6, TRBV5-1 and TRBV20-1 among roughly 5 TRBV segments more frequent than in controls.

Unique molecular identifiers were present in the TCR beta cDNA libraries. MiXCR, applied by TCRdb to the PCR reads, yields one record per CDR3 protein. The sample consists of 400,000 to 500,000 distinct CDR3 sequences, roughly 40% of them appearing once. The antigens these receptors bind are not known. The source material was blood. The origin of the receptors is a girl aged 2-10 years with multiple sclerosis.

The chain recombines TRBV6-6 with TRBJ2-7; TRBD2 matches at 8 bases. There are 14 residues in the CDR3. The junction had 4 bases not matched to a gene; V was cut back by 6 bases and J by 0 bases. The germline CDR1 and CDR2 sequences are MNHNY and SVGAGI (reference sequence). The chain's CDR3 is CASRITSGSYEQYF. CDR3 in DNA: TGTGCCAGCAGGATAACTAGCGGCTCCTACGAGCAGTACTTC.

V usage is TRBV11-2 and J usage is TRBJ1-4; tentative D call: TRBD1 (6 bases). The CDR3 is 15 amino acids. The V end lost 6 bases, the J end lost 8 bases, and 19 bases lay between the germline ends. CDR1 is SGHAT and CDR2 is FQNNGV in the germline V gene. This chain's CDR3 is CASSHSAGGVEKLFF. In DNA form, the CDR3 reads TGTGCCAGCAGTCATAGTGCGGGGGGCGTCGAAAAACTGTTTTTT.

This clonotype was detected only a few times. The chain carries TRBV12-3 or TRBV12-4 and TRBJ2-2; 10 bases are a match to TRBD1. The V and J ends lost 3 bases and 5 bases, in that order; junction bases with no gene match: 3. This CDR3 is 15 amino acids long. CDR3 nucleotide sequence: TGTGCCAGCAGTTTCTCGGGACAGGGGACCGGGGAGCTGTTTTTT. This encodes CASSFSGQGTGELFF.

The chain has TRBV7-6 and TRBJ1-1; D not resolved. Germline CDR1 and CDR2: SGHVS and FNYEAQ. The ends were cut back, 1 base at V and 0 bases at J, with 3 bases in the middle. CDR3 size: 13 residues. CDR3 in amino acids: CASSLDVNTEAFF. CDR3 DNA: TGTGCCAGCAGCTTAGACGTGAACACTGAAGCTTTCTTT.

V gene TRBV20-1 combines with J gene TRBJ2-1, with 7 bases identical to TRBD2. This CDR3 comprises 16 residues. The germline gives CDR1 DFQATT, CDR2 SNEGSKA (reference sequence). V trimming: 0 bases; J trimming: 0 bases; junction bases outside the gene matches: 5. In DNA, the CDR3 is TGCAGTGCTAGAGACCCCAAGCGGGGCTCCTACAATGAGCAGTTCTTC. As protein: CSARDPKRGSYNEQFF.

The V and J genes are TRBV28 and TRBJ2-5, with 7 bases identical to TRBD1. This CDR3 has 16 residues. Trimming cost V 6 bases and J 4 bases; bases outside gene matches: 14. Germline V gene data show CDR1 as MDHEN and CDR2 as SYDVKM. CDR3 DNA: TGTGCCAGCAGCGCCTCTTTTTACAGGGGCGGAGAGACCCAGTACTTC. Protein: CASSASFYRGGETQYF.

This clonotype came up a few times. The rearrangement uses TRBV6-5 and TRBJ2-5, with 7 bases lining up with TRBD2. This CDR3 contains 18 residues. Germline trimming cut 0 bases from V and 3 bases from J; bases unmatched to any gene: 13. CDR1 is MNHEY and CDR2 is SVGAGI in the germline V gene. CDR3 protein: CASSYSEIPSGEEETQYF. The CDR3 DNA reads TGTGCCAGCAGTTACTCGGAGATCCCCAGCGGGGAGGAAGAGACCCAGTACTTC.

This clonotype was seen a handful of times. The chain has TRBV28 and TRBJ2-1, with 8 bases fitting TRBD1. Losses at the gene ends were 4 bases for V and 7 bases for J; bases not matched to a gene: 6. The CDR3 extends over 14 amino acids. Per germline, CDR1 MDHEN and CDR2 SYDVKM. The CDR3 spells CASSSNQGANEQFF. The CDR3 DNA reads as TGTGCCAGCAGTTCCAATCAGGGGGCAAATGAGCAGTTCTTC.

This clonotype was found once. The chain uses TRBV3-1 and TRBJ2-7; 8 bases are shared with TRBD2. The J call could be wrong; TRBJ2-5 is a better fit for the DNA end. This CDR3 region has 16 residues. Germline V CDR1 and CDR2: LGHDT, YNNKEL (reference sequence). Here the CDR3 reads CASSQPAGTTSGTQYF. The CDR3 DNA sequence: TGTGCCAGCAGCCAACCCGCCGGGACCACTAGCGGGACCCAGTACTTC.

J is TRBJ2-3 and V is TRBV28; tentative D call: TRBD1 (6 bases). The CDR3 is 14 residues long. V was cut by 3 bases and J by 3 bases, with 10 bases left in between. The V gene's germline CDR1 is MDHEN and CDR2 SYDVKM. The CDR3 nucleotides are TGTGCCAGCAGTTTTGACAGGTTGACAGATACGCAGTATTTT. Its translation: CASSFDRLTDTQYF.

In this sample, this clonotype turned up a few times. The chain couples TRBV5-1 to TRBJ2-5, with D tentatively TRBD2 (6 bases). Trimming took 5 bases from V and 2 from J, leaving 13 bases between them. Germline V CDR1 and CDR2: SGHRS, YFSETQ. The CDR3 covers 14 residues. The chain's CDR3 is CASRAFGGQETQYF. CDR3 nucleotides: TGCGCCAGCAGAGCGTTCGGGGGACAAGAGACCCAGTACTTC.

The V and J genes are TRBV20-1 and TRBJ2-4; unclear D gene. Trimming removed 3 bases at V and 8 bases at J, with 8 bases between. The CDR3 contains 11 residues. Per the germline V gene, CDR1 is DFQATT and CDR2 is SNEGSKA (reference sequence). The CDR3 is CSASSWHIQYF. The DNA of the CDR3 is TGCAGTGCTAGTTCGTGGCACATTCAGTACTTC.

This sequence joins TRBV10-3 and TRBJ2-3; 10 nucleotides line up with TRBD2. The germline V gene has CDR1 ENHRY and CDR2 SYGVKD. This CDR3 spans 16 amino acids. J was trimmed by 0 bases and V by 4 bases; bases with no gene match: 4. In DNA form, the CDR3 reads TGTGCCATCAGTGCCCGTAGCGGGGGGAGCACAGATACGCAGTATTTT. Translating it yields CAISARSGGSTDTQYF.

The genes are TRBV29-1 and TRBJ2-3; D unclear. This CDR3 spans 11 amino acids. The V gene's germline CDR1 is SQVTM and CDR2 ANQGSEA. V lost 3 bases to trimming and J lost 6 bases, with 7 bases between them. CDR3 amino acids: CSVDRWDTQYF. CDR3 nucleotide sequence: TGCAGCGTTGACCGGTGGGATACGCAGTATTTT.

The chain recombines TRBV7-9 with TRBJ2-3; 8 nucleotides line up with TRBD2. There are 15 residues in the CDR3. V gave up 6 bases and J gave up 4 bases; unmatched junction bases: 9. Germline CDR1 is SEHNR and CDR2 is FQNEAQ (reference sequence). CDR3 DNA: TGTGCCAGCAGACGAGCGGGAGAGGGCGCAGATACGCAGTATTTT. Protein: CASRRAGEGADTQYF. The full variable domain, in which reference TRBV7-9 and TRBJ2-3 provide the parts outside the CDR3, is DTGVSQNPRHKITKRGQNVTFRCDPISEHNRLYWYRQTLGQGPEFLTYFQNEAQLEKSRLLSDRFSAERPKGSFSTLEIQRTEQGDSAMYLCASRRAGEGADTQYFGPGTRLTVL.

This clonotype has just a few counts. The rearrangement joins TRBV7-9 to TRBJ1-2; unclear D gene. There are 13 residues in the CDR3. V lost 1 base, J lost 6 bases, and 9 bases lay in between. The germline gives CDR1 SEHNR, CDR2 FQNEAQ (reference sequence). CDR3 sequence: CASSLVREDGYTF. The CDR3 DNA sequence: TGTGCCAGCAGCTTAGTTCGGGAAGATGGCTACACCTTC.

The sample holds a few counts of this clonotype. The CDR3 sequence: CASRGREETQYF. The CDR3 coding sequence is TGTGCCAGCAGAGGCAGGGAAGAGACCCAGTACTTC. This sequence joins TRBV6-5 and TRBJ2-5; D might be TRBD1 (5 bases). This CDR3 comprises 12 residues. V was shortened by 6 bases and J by 3 bases, with 8 bases between the two germline ends. CDR1 and CDR2 (germline): MNHEY, SVGAGI.

The chain carries TRBV15 and TRBJ1-2; D may be TRBD1 (6 bases). Trimming cost V 1 base and J 1 base, with 16 bases left between them. The CDR3 has 17 residues. Germline assignment: CDR1 LNHNV and CDR2 YYDKDF (reference sequence). The CDR3 loop is CATSRGTGTWFNYGYTF. CDR3 nucleotides: TGTGCCACCAGCAGAGGAACAGGGACATGGTTTAACTATGGCTACACCTTC. The full variable domain, rest sourced from reference TRBV15 and TRBJ1-2, is DAMVIQNPRYQVTQFGKPVTLSCSQTLNHNVMYWYQQKSSQAPKLLFHYYDKDFNNEADTPDNFQSRRPNTSFCFLDIRSPGLGDTAMYLCATSRGTGTWFNYGYTFGSGTRLTVV.

This clonotype came up once. V and J are TRBV20-1 and TRBJ1-2, with 12 bases matching TRBD1. Per the germline V gene, CDR1 is DFQATT and CDR2 is SNEGSKA (reference sequence). The CDR3 loop spans 12 amino acids. J gave up 8 bases and V 6 bases, and 4 bases lay outside the gene matches. The CDR3 DNA follows: TGCAGTGCCCTGGGACAGGGGGCGGGCTACACCTTC. Its translation: CSALGQGAGYTF.

V is TRBV5-1 and J is TRBJ2-1; D perhaps matches TRBD2 (6 bases). This CDR3 has 16 amino acids. The V and J ends lost 0 bases and 3 bases respectively, with 13 bases between them. Germline V gene lookup returns CDR1 SGHRS and CDR2 YFSETQ. This CDR3 is CASSLAAGSIYNEQFF. CDR3 nucleotide sequence: TGCGCCAGCAGCTTGGCTGCGGGGTCGATCTACAATGAGCAGTTCTTC.

The chain employs TRBV20-1 and TRBJ1-6; D possibly corresponds to TRBD1 (5 bases). The CDR3 is 15 amino acids. CDR1 is DFQATT, CDR2 SNEGSKA, per germline (reference sequence). The germline V and J ends were trimmed by 3 bases and 7 bases, with 16 bases remaining between them. CDR3: CSASIRQGRNSPLHF. CDR3 nucleotides: TGCAGTGCTAGTATCCGGCAGGGTCGGAATTCACCCCTCCACTTT.

This clonotype was found a few times. Here the CDR3 reads CASSYSIAANSGETQYF. CDR3 coding DNA: TGTGCCAGCAGTTACTCGATAGCTGCCAACTCGGGAGAGACCCAGTACTTC. The genes are TRBV6-6 and TRBJ2-5; D is undetermined. The CDR3 has 17 amino acids. CDR1 is MNHNY, CDR2 SVGAGI, per germline (reference sequence). Trimming stripped 0 bases from V and 4 bases from J, with 18 bases between.

The chain uses TRBV7-6 and TRBJ1-2; the D gene is possibly TRBD1 (5 bases). The CDR3 covers 17 residues. The germline V gene encodes CDR1 SGHVS and CDR2 FNYEAQ. Trimming shortened V by 4 bases and J by 7 bases, and 25 bases separated the two germline ends. The CDR3 sequence: CASSSDSSGAPFFGYTF. The CDR3 DNA follows: TGTGCCAGCAGCTCCGACAGCTCCGGCGCACCCTTTTTTGGCTACACCTTC.

This rearrangement joins TRBV20-1 to TRBJ1-4; D remains unclear. The CDR3 is made up of 15 amino acids. Trimming shortened V by 0 bases and J by 3 bases, and 11 bases separated the two germline ends. Looked up from germline, CDR1 is DFQATT and CDR2 is SNEGSKA (reference sequence). CDR3 sequence (DNA): TGCAGTGCTAGAGATCCCGGCGGAGCTAATGAAAAACTGTTTTTT. It yields the protein CSARDPGGANEKLFF.

V usage is TRBV10-3 and J usage is TRBJ2-7; 8 bases line up with TRBD1. CDR1 and CDR2 (germline): ENHRY, SYGVKD. The junction had 6 bases not matched to a gene; V was cut back by 6 bases and J by 2 bases. The CDR3 is 14 residues long. The CDR3 DNA sequence: TGTGCCATCAGAGCGACAGGGGTCACCTACGAGCAGTACTTC. Its protein is CAIRATGVTYEQYF.